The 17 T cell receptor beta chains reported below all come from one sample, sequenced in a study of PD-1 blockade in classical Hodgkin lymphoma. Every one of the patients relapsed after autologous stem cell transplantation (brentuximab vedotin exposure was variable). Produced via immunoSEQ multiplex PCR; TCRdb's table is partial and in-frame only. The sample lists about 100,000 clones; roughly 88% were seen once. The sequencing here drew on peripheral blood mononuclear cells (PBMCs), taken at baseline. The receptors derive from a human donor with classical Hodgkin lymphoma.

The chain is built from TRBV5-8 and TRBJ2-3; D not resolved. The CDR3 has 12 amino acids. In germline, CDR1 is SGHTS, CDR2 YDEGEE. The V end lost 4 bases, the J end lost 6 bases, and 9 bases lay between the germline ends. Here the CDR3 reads CASSGAVDTQYF. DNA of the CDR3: TGTGCCAGCAGCGGCGCGGTGGATACGCAGTATTTT.

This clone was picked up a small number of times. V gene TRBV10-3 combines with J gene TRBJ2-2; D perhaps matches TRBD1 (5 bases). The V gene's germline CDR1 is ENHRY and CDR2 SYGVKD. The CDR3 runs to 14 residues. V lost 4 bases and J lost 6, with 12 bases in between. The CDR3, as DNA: TGTGCCATCAGTGTTGGGAAAGGGGCCGGGGAGCTGTTTTTT. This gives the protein CAISVGKGAGELFF.

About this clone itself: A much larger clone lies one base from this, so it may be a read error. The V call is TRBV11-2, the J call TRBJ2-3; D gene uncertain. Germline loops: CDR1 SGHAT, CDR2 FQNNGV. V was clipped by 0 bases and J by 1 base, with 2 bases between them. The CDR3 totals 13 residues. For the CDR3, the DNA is TGTGCCAGCAGCTTAGAGCGCACAGATACGCAGTATTTT. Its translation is CASSLERTDTQYF. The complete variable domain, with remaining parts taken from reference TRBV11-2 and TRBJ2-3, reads EAGVAQSPRYKIIEKRQSVAFWCNPISGHATLYWYQQILGQGPKLLIQFQNNGVVDDSQLPKDRFSAERLKGVDSTLKIQPAKLEDSAVYLCASSLERTDTQYFGPGTRLTVL.

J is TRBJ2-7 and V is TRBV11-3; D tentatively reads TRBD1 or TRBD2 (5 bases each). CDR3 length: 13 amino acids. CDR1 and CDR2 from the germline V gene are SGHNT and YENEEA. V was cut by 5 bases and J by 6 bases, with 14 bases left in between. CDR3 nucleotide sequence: TGTGCCAGCAGCCCCGGGCCAGGGAGCGAGCAGTACTTC. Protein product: CASSPGPGSEQYF.

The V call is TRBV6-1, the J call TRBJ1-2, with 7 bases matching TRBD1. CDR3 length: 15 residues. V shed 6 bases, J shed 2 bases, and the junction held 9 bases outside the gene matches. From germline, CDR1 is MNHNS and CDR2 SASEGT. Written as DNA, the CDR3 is TGTGCCAGCAGCACCATCTCGGGACAGAACTATGGCTACACCTTC. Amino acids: CASSTISGQNYGYTF.

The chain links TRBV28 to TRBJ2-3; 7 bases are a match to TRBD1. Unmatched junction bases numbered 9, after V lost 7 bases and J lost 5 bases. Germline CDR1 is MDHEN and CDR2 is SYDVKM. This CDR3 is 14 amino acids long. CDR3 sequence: CASTPTGRIDTQYF. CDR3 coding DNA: TGTGCCAGCACCCCGACAGGGCGGATAGATACGCAGTATTTT.

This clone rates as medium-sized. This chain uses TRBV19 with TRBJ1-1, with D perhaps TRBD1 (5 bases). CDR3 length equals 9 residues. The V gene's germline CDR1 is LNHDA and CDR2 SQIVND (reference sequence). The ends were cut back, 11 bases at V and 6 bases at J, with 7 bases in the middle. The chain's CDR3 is CASGPEAFF. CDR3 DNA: TGTGCCTCGGGGCCTGAAGCTTTCTTT.

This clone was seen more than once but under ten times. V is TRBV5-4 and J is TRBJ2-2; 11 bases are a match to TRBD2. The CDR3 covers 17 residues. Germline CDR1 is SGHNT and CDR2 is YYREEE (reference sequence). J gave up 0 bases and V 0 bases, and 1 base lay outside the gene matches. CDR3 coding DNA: TGTGCCAGCAGCTTGGGACTAGCGGGAACGAACACCGGGGAGCTGTTTTTT. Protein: CASSLGLAGTNTGELFF. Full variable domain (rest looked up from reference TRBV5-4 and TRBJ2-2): ETGVTQSPTHLIKTRGQQVTLRCSSQSGHNTVSWYQQALGQGPQFIFQYYREEENGRGNFPPRFSGLQFPNYSSELNVNALELDDSALYLCASSLGLAGTNTGELFFGEGSRLTVL.

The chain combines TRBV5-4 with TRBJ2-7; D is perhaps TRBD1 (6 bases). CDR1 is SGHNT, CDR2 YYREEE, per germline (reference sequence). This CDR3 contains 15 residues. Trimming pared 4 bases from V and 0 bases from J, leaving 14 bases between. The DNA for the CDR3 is TGTGCCAGCAGCCCCCAGGGGCCGAGCTCCTACGAGCAGTACTTC. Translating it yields CASSPQGPSSYEQYF.

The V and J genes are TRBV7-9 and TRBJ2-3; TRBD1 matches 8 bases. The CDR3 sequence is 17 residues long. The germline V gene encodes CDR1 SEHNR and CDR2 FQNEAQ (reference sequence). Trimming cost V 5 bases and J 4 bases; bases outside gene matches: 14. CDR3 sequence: CASSPGGLGIGADTQYF. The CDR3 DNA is TGTGCCAGCAGCCCAGGGGGCTTGGGGATCGGGGCAGATACGCAGTATTTT.

The CDR3 nucleotides read TGTGCCAGCAGCTTGGACACAGATACGCAGTATTTT. Residues: CASSLDTDTQYF. The J gene is TRBJ2-3, the V gene TRBV5-4; D unclear. The V end was cut by 0 bases, the J end by 2 bases, with 1 base between. CDR1 is SGHNT and CDR2 is YYREEE in the germline V gene (reference sequence). The CDR3 length is 12 residues.

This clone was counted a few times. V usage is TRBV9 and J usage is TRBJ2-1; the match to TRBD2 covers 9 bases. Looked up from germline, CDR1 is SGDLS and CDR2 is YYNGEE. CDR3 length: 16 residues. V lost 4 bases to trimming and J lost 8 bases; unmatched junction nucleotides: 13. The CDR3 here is CASSLSGGPNTDEQFF. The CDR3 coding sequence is TGTGCCAGCAGCCTAAGCGGGGGGCCGAACACCGATGAGCAGTTCTTC. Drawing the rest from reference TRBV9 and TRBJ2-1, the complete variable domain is DSGVTQTPKHLITATGQRVTLRCSPRSGDLSVYWYQQSLDQGLQFLIQYYNGEERAKGNILERFSAQQFPDLHSELNLSSLELGDSALYFCASSLSGGPNTDEQFFGPGTRLTVL.

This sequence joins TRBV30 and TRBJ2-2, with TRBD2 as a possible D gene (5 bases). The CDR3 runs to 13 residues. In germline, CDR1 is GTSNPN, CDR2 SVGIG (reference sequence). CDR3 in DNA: TGTGTCCAAGGCGGGTTGTATCCCGGGGAGCTGTTTTTT. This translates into CVQGGLYPGELFF.

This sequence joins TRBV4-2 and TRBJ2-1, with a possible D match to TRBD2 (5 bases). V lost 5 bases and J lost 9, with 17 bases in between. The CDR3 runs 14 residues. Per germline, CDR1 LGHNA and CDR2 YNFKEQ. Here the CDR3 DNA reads TGTGCCAGCAGCTTGGTGGACTCCGCAGTTGAGCAGTTCTTC. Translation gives CASSLVDSAVEQFF.

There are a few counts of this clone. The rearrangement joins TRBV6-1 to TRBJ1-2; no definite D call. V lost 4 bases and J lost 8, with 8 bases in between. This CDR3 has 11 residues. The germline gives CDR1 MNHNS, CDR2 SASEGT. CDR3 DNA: TGTGCCAGCAGTGTGATCTGGGGCTACACCTTC. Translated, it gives CASSVIWGYTF.

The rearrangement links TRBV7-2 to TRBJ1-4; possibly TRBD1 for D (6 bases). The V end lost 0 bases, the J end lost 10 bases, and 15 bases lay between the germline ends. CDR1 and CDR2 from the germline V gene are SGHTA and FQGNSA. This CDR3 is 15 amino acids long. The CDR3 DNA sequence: TGTGCCAGCAGCTTAGCGGGCACAGGGCAAGGAAAACTGTTTTTT. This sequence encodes CASSLAGTGQGKLFF.

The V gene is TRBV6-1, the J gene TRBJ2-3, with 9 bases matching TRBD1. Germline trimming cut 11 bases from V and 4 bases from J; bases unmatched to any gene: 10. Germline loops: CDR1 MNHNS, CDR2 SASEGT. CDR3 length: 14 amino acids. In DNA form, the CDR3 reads TGTGCCGGATCACAGGGGGCGCGAGCAGATACGCAGTATTTT. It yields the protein CAGSQGARADTQYF.